This T cell receptor (beta chain) was documented in a study of blood T cells in healthy people across ages. About the research overall: Capturing about one barcoded beta molecule per two T cells was achieved by template switching.

The authors isolated at least 6.5 million PBMCs per sample. Study findings and constraints: With naive T cell percentage, TCR beta diversity showed a strong correlation.

This clonotype was counted at least ten times. Its antigen is as yet unknown. Together with a sample-barcoded 5' primer, a J-beta primer mix was included in a second PCR lasting 7 to 11 cycles. Every cDNA was tagged by a template-switch adaptor with 12 random nucleotides. Via MiXCR, TCRdb re-called the 5' RACE reads, giving one row per CDR3 protein. This sample has 600,000 or so distinct CDR3 sequences, with roughly 21% found just once. The receptor was derived from a man between 70 and 80 years old in good health. The sample comprised blood.

The CDR3: CASSGTNEKLFF. Written as DNA, the CDR3 is TGTGCCAGCAGTGGCACTAATGAAAAACTGTTTTTT. The rearrangement joins TRBV28 to TRBJ1-4; no clear D gene. Trimming took off 5 bases at V and 2 bases at J, with 3 bases between the two ends. The CDR3 length is 12 residues. Germline assignment: CDR1 MDHEN and CDR2 SYDVKM.